A selection of T cell receptor beta chains follows, all from one sample in a study of blood T cells in healthy people across ages. One entry per CDR3 protein results from TCRdb running MiXCR on the 5' RACE reads. The sample lists hundreds of thousands of distinct CDR3 sequences, approximately 52% seen once, with about 13% in the top ten. The specimen sequenced was blood. The receptors originated from a woman over 75 in good health. CDR3s include the opening cysteine and the closing phenylalanine or tryptophan. Each record gives: J gene, V gene, D gene, clone size, CDR3 protein, CDR3 DNA. The D gene is left open where the match is weak. Expanded clones are given a class, and other clones once, few, many or no size at all.

>TRBJ1-6|TRBV7-8|TRBD1|NA
CASSFTGESNSPLHF
TGTGCCAGCAGCTTTACAGGGGAATCCAATTCACCCCTCCACTTT
>TRBJ2-6|TRBV7-2|NA|many
CASSYQRGFPAANVLTF
TGTGCCAGCAGCTATCAACGGGGATTTCCTGCGGCCAACGTCCTGACTTTC
>TRBJ2-3|TRBV24-1|NA|NA
CATSDRTDTQYF
TGTGCCACCAGTGACCGCACAGATACGCAGTATTTT
>TRBJ1-2|TRBV9|NA|NA
CASSPQGARTYGYTF
TGTGCCAGCAGCCCTCAAGGGGCGCGGACCTATGGCTACACCTTC
>TRBJ1-4|TRBV7-2|NA|NA
CASSWDRVRNEKLFF
TGTGCCAGCAGCTGGGACCGCGTCCGGAATGAAAAACTGTTTTTT
>TRBJ1-2|TRBV9|TRBD1|NA
CASSGQGQGAGGYTF
TGTGCCAGCAGCGGGCAGGGACAGGGGGCTGGTGGCTACACCTTC
>TRBJ1-6|TRBV3-1|NA|NA
CASSDRTGPLHF
TGTGCCAGCAGCGACCGGACTGGACCCCTCCACTTT
>TRBJ2-7|TRBV6-5|TRBD1|few
CASSSRQGRTYEQYF
TGTGCCAGCAGTTCCCGACAGGGAAGGACCTACGAGCAGTACTTC
>TRBJ1-4|TRBV29-1|TRBD1|NA
CSVDRGGKLFF
TGCAGCGTTGACAGGGGGGGAAAACTGTTTTTT
>TRBJ2-7|TRBV5-1|NA|NA
CASSRDGQIYEQYF
TGCGCCAGCAGTAGGGACGGACAAATCTACGAGCAGTACTTC
>TRBJ2-5|TRBV12-3/TRBV12-4|NA|NA
CASTPQGFQETQYF
TGTGCCAGCACCCCGCAGGGTTTCCAAGAGACCCAGTACTTC
>TRBJ2-1|TRBV20-1|NA|once
CSYPTTGSSYNEQFF
TGCAGTTACCCAACGACGGGGAGCTCCTACAATGAGCAGTTCTTC
>TRBJ2-2|TRBV5-1|NA|NA
CASSLSRGPPNTGELFF
TGCGCCAGCAGCTTAAGCAGGGGCCCACCGAACACCGGGGAGCTGTTTTTT
>TRBJ2-1|TRBV10-3|NA|many
CAIGANEQFF
TGTGCCATCGGCGCAAATGAGCAGTTCTTC
>TRBJ2-1|TRBV7-9|TRBD1|once
CASNLVDRGPLEQFF
TGTGCCAGCAACTTAGTGGACAGGGGGCCTCTTGAGCAGTTCTTC
>TRBJ2-5|TRBV4-3|NA|NA
CASSQEQGSETQYF
TGCGCCAGCAGCCAAGAGCAGGGTTCAGAGACCCAGTACTTC
>TRBJ1-4|TRBV6-6|NA|few
CASSYSAGVEKLFF
TGTGCCAGCAGTTACTCGGCAGGGGTCGAAAAACTGTTTTTT
>TRBJ2-1|TRBV7-2|TRBD2|NA
CASSRGGALIEQFF
TGTGCCAGCAGCCGCGGGGGGGCCTTAATTGAGCAGTTCTTC
>TRBJ2-2|TRBV7-9|NA|NA
CASKGDEVAGELFF
TGTGCCAGCAAAGGGGATGAGGTCGCCGGGGAGCTGTTTTTT
>TRBJ2-3|TRBV29-1|NA|once
CSVLSSTDTQYF
TGCAGCGTTCTGTCTAGCACAGATACGCAGTATTTT
>TRBJ2-6|TRBV6-1|TRBD1|once
CASRSTGLALHSGADVLPF
TGTGCCAGCAGATCGACAGGGCTTGCCCTACACTCTGGGGCCGACGTCCTGCCTTTC
>TRBJ2-1|TRBV5-1|NA|NA
CASSLSSEGAVPYNEQFF
TGCGCCAGCAGCTTGTCTTCCGAGGGAGCGGTTCCTTACAATGAGCAGTTCTTC
>TRBJ2-1|TRBV9|TRBD2|many
CASSVTSGPNEQFF
TGTGCCAGCAGCGTGACTAGCGGGCCTAATGAGCAGTTCTTC
>TRBJ2-7|TRBV20-1|TRBD2|NA
CSARESGGAFYEQYF
TGCAGTGCTAGGGAAAGCGGGGGGGCCTTCTACGAGCAGTACTTC
>TRBJ1-1|TRBV20-1|NA|NA
CSANLVWGTEAFF
TGCAGTGCCAACTTAGTCTGGGGCACTGAAGCTTTCTTT
>TRBJ2-1|TRBV7-9|TRBD2|many
CASSFLAGGSHEQFF
TGTGCCAGCAGCTTTCTGGCGGGAGGAAGTCATGAGCAGTTCTTC
>TRBJ2-1|TRBV13|TRBD2|few
CASSLTSGGAREQFF
TGTGCCAGCAGCTTGACGAGCGGGGGGGCGAGAGAGCAGTTCTTC
>TRBJ2-3|TRBV20-1|TRBD1|NA
CSAVTGGGDTQYF
TGCAGTGCTGTAACAGGGGGCGGAGATACGCAGTATTTT
>TRBJ2-6|TRBV6-2/TRBV6-3|NA|NA
CASSSHSPGKSGANVLTF
TGTGCCAGCAGTTCTCACAGTCCTGGGAAGTCTGGGGCCAACGTCCTGACTTTC
>TRBJ2-1|TRBV27|TRBD1|NA
CASSTNRGQLNEQFF
TGTGCCAGCAGTACCAACAGGGGGCAACTCAATGAGCAGTTCTTC
>TRBJ2-7|TRBV6-6|TRBD1|few
CASSQTGESSYEQYF
TGTGCCAGCAGTCAGACAGGGGAGTCGTCCTACGAGCAGTACTTC
>TRBJ2-5|TRBV5-1|TRBD1|NA
CASSLRDRGSRETQYF
TGCGCCAGCAGCTTAAGGGACAGGGGGTCGCGGGAGACCCAGTACTTC
>TRBJ2-6|TRBV4-1|NA|once
CASSQDVGSGANVLTF
TGCGCCAGCAGCCAAGATGTCGGGTCTGGGGCCAACGTCCTGACTTTC
>TRBJ2-2|TRBV24-1|NA|NA
CATSDPRDRAGELFF
TGTGCCACCAGTGATCCTAGAGACCGGGCCGGGGAGCTGTTTTTT
>TRBJ1-3|TRBV29-1|NA|NA
CSVETRNSGNTIYF
TGCAGCGTTGAGACCCGTAACTCTGGAAACACCATATATTTT
>TRBJ2-1|TRBV28|NA|once
CARSTGQDYNEQFF
TGTGCCCGCTCCACGGGGCAGGACTACAATGAGCAGTTCTTC
>TRBJ1-4|TRBV11-2|NA|NA
CASRRGFREKLFF
TGTGCCAGCAGACGGGGGTTTCGTGAAAAACTGTTTTTT
>TRBJ2-3|TRBV6-5|NA|NA
CASRLGGPSTDTQYF
TGTGCCAGCAGGTTAGGGGGGCCTAGCACAGATACGCAGTATTTT
>TRBJ2-7|TRBV28|TRBD2|NA
CASSLSAGVGSEQYF
TGTGCCAGCAGTTTATCGGCGGGAGTGGGCTCCGAGCAGTACTTC
>TRBJ2-1|TRBV7-9|NA|many
CASSLYTGSYNEQFF
TGTGCCAGCAGCTTATATACGGGCTCCTACAATGAGCAGTTCTTC
>TRBJ1-4|TRBV4-2|NA|many
CASSQVYSKKEKLFF
TGTGCCAGCAGCCAAGTGTACAGCAAGAAGGAAAAACTGTTTTTT